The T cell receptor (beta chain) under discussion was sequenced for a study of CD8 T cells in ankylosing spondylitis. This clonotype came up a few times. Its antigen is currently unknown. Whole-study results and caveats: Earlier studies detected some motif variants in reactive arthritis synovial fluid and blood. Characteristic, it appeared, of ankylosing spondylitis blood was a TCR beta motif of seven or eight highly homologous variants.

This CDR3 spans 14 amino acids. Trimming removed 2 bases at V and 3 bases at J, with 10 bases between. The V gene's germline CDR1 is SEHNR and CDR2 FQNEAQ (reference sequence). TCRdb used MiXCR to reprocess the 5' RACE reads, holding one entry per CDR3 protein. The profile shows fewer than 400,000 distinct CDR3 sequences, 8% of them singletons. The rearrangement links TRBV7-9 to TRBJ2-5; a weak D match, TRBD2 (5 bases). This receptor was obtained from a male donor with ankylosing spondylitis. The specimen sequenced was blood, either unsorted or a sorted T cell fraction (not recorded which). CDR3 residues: CASSLPPGKETQYF. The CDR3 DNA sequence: TGTGCCAGCAGCTTACCCCCGGGGAAAGAGACCCAGTACTTC.